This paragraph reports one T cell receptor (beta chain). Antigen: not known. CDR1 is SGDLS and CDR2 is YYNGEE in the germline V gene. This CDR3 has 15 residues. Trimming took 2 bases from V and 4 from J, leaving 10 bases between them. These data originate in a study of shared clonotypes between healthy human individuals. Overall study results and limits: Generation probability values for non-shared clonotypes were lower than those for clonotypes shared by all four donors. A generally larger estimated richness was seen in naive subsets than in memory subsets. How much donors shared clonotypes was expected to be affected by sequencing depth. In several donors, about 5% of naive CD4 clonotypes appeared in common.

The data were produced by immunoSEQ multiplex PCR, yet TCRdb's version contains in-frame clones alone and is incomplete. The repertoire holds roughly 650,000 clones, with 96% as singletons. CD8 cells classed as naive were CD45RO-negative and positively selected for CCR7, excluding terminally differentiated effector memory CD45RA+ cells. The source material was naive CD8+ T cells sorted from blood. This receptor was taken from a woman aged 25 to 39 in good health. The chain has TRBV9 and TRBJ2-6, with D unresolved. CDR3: CASSVGATGANVLTF. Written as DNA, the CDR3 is TGTGCCAGCAGCGTCGGCGCCACCGGGGCCAACGTCCTGACTTTC. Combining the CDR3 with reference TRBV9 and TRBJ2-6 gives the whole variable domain DSGVTQTPKHLITATGQRVTLRCSPRSGDLSVYWYQQSLDQGLQFLIQYYNGEERAKGNILERFSAQQFPDLHSELNLSSLELGDSALYFCASSVGATGANVLTFGAGSRLTVL.